The following is a T cell receptor beta chain sequence with its context. Its antigen is not identified. Clones were sequenced by immunoSEQ multiplex PCR, and TCRdb holds only the in-frame ones, with some missing. The table includes 150,000 to 200,000 clones, 85% to 90% detected once. This record belongs to a study of T cell responses to AZD1222 COVID-19 vaccine. Study findings and constraints: An increase in Spike-specific TCR breadth and depth was observed after two AZD1222 doses.

CDR1 is KGHSH and CDR2 is LQKENI in the germline V gene. The V gene end was trimmed by 5 bases and the J gene end by 1 base; junction bases not matched to a gene: 6. The CDR3 is 16 residues long. This rearrangement joins TRBV18 to TRBJ1-5; 9 positions match TRBD1. The clonotype was recovered from an adult in good health. The sample consisted of peripheral blood, taken on day 0 of AZD1222 vaccination. This chain's CDR3 is CASSSTGGASNQPQHF. The DNA for the CDR3 is TGTGCCAGCTCATCAACAGGGGGCGCGAGCAATCAGCCCCAGCATTTT.